The 2 T cell receptor beta chains given below trace back to one sample, sequenced in a study of shared clonotypes between healthy human individuals. Selected positively for CCR7 and CD45RO-negative, naive CD8 cells excluded terminally differentiated effector memory CD45RA+ cells. Produced via immunoSEQ multiplex PCR; TCRdb's table is partial and in-frame only. Of about 800,000 clones listed, around 96% are singletons. The sample comprised naive CD8+ T cells sorted from blood. The receptors were sampled from a man aged 30 to 39 in good health.

This clone was counted only a few times. The V gene is TRBV10-3, the J gene TRBJ1-1, with D unclear. V was cut by 3 bases and J by 5 bases, with 16 bases left in between. The V gene's germline CDR1 is ENHRY and CDR2 SYGVKD. The CDR3 is made up of 15 amino acids. CDR3 sequence (DNA): TGTGCCATCAGTGACCCGGACCGGGTTGGGACTGAAGCTTTCTTT. The encoded protein is CAISDPDRVGTEAFF.

The CDR3 here is CSAQVGAEQFF. DNA of the CDR3: TGCAGTGCCCAGGTTGGGGCGGAGCAGTTCTTC. V gene TRBV20-1 combines with J gene TRBJ2-1; TRBD1 is a possible D gene (5 bases). The CDR3 runs to 11 residues. Germline V gene data show CDR1 as DFQATT and CDR2 as SNEGSKA (reference sequence). V was pared by 6 bases and J by 10 bases, with 13 bases between.